This is a list of T cell receptor beta chains from one sample in a study of tumor-infiltrating lymphocytes in primary liver carcinoma. One entry per CDR3 protein results from TCRdb running MiXCR on the multiplex PCR reads. This repertoire shows approximately 340,000 distinct CDR3 sequences, about two thirds found once; its top ten account for about 6.1%. Sequencing input: peripheral blood. The receptors here all came from a man aged 40-50 years with primary liver carcinoma and hepatitis B virus infection. CDR3s include the opening cysteine and the closing phenylalanine or tryptophan. Fields, in order: V gene, CDR3 protein.

V gene: TRBV10-3
CDR3 protein: CAISESTPGKETQYF

V gene: TRBV6-1
CDR3 protein: CASKEGVYEQYF

V gene: TRBV11-3
CDR3 protein: CASSFGSQGETLYF

V gene: TRBV29-1
CDR3 protein: CSVELRLAYHEQFF

V gene: TRBV11-1
CDR3 protein: CASSYNGGSDNGQFF

V gene: TRBV6-1
CDR3 protein: CASRTSFDRDNEQFF

V gene: TRBV6-2/TRBV6-3
CDR3 protein: CASSYHTESFYEQYF

V gene: TRBV5-1
CDR3 protein: CASSLVGVSSYNEQFF

V gene: TRBV7-9
CDR3 protein: CASSPSWTGDGPGELFF

V gene: TRBV5-6
CDR3 protein: CASSLGAGANVLTF